A few counts support the clone carrying this T cell receptor (beta chain). The antigen is not known. This sample is drawn from a study of regulatory dendritic cells for organ transplantation. Study outcomes and limitations: Memory CD8+ T cells were the most oligoclonal; naive cells were highly diverse. Regulatory dendritic cells appeared to expand memory CD8+ clones less than mature ones. Among resting subsets, memory CD8+ cells contained the most alloreactive clonotypes.

Per germline, CDR1 LNHNV and CDR2 YYDKDF (reference sequence). Trimming shortened V by 3 bases and J by 2 bases, and 13 bases separated the two germline ends. The CDR3 is 15 residues long. Memory T cells were CD45RO+, naive were CD45RA+, sorted by FACS. Measured with immunoSEQ multiplex PCR; TCRdb has only the in-frame clones, and not every one. In the table there are 26,000 or so clones, roughly four fifths of which are singletons. The chain employs TRBV15 and TRBJ1-1; D unclear. Sequencing input: naive CD4+ T cells from blood. Subset described: CD45RA+ naive T cells. The sequence derives from a human donor in good health. CDR3 loop: CATSSIWRANTEAFF. The CDR3 nucleotides are TGTGCCACCAGCAGCATATGGCGGGCTAACACTGAAGCTTTCTTT.